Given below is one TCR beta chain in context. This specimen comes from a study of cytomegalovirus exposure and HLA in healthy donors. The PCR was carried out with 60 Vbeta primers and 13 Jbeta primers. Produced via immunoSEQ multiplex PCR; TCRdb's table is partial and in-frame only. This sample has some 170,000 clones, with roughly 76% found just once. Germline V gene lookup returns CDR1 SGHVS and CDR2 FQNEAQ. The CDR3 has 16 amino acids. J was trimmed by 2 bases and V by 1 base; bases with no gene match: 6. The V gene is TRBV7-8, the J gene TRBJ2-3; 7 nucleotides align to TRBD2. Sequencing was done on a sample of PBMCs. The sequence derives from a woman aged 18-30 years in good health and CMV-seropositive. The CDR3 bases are TGTGCCAGCAGCTTAGTTGCCGCGGGGGACACAGATACGCAGTATTTT. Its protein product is CASSLVAAGDTDTQYF.